This T cell receptor (beta chain) was recorded in a study of T cells in Graves' hyperthyroidism and ophthalmopathy. Study-level points and caveats: A model built on 13 V-J features separated ophthalmopathy from stable hyperthyroidism. Clonotypes that were expanded in thyroid above 0.001 mostly appeared in blood too.

Exclusion of a patient resulted from uncontrolled infection, other autoimmune disease, pregnancy or lactation. This clonotype was observed many times. Its matching antigen is unknown. Template material for amplifying TCR beta CDR3 regions consisted of RNA transcripts. The TCR CDR3 first-round RT-PCR relied on the HTBI primer set. One entry per CDR3 protein, called by TCRdb with MiXCR from the multiplex PCR reads. In the table there are over 200,000 distinct CDR3 sequences, roughly 14% of which are singletons. Germline CDR1 reads SGHRS; CDR2 reads YFSETQ. CDR3 length: 15 amino acids. V lost 4 bases and J lost 7, with 20 bases in between.

The J gene is TRBJ1-1, the V gene TRBV5-1, with D possibly TRBD1 on 6 matching bases. Sequencing was carried out using blood. This sequence originates from a woman aged 40 to 55 with Graves' hyperthyroidism that later progressed to Graves' ophthalmopathy. The CDR3 loop reads CASSPNFSGVGEAFF. The CDR3, as DNA: TGCGCCAGCAGCCCGAACTTCTCAGGGGTGGGTGAAGCTTTCTTT.